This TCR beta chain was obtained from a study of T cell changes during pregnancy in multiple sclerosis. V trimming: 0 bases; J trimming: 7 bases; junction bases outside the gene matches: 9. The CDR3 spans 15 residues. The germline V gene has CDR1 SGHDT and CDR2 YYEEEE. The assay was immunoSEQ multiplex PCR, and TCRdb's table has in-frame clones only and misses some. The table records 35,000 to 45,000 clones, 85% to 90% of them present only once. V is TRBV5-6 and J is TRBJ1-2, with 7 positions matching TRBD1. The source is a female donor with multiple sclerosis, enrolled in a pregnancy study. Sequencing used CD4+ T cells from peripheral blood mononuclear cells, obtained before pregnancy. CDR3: CASSLVGRQGGGYTF. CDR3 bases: TGTGCCAGCAGCTTGGTGGGCCGACAGGGTGGTGGCTACACCTTC.